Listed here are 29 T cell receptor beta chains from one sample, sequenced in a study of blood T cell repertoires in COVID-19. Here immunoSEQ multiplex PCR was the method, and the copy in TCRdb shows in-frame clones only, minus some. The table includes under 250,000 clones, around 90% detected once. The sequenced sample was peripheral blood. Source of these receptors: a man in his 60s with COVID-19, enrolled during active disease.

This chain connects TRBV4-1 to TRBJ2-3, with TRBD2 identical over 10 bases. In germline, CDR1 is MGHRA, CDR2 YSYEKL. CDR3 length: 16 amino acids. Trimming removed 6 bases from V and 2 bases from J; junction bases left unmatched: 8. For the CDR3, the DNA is TGCGCCAGCAGACTTAGCGGGGGGCAGATCACAGATACGCAGTATTTT. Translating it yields CASRLSGGQITDTQYF.

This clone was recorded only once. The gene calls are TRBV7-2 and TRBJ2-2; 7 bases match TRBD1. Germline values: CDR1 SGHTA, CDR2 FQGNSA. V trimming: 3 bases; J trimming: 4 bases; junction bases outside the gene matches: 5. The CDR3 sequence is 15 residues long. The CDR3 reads CASSFRDRVTGELFF. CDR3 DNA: TGTGCCAGCAGCTTTCGGGACAGAGTCACCGGGGAGCTGTTTTTT. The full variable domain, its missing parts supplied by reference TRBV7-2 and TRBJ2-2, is GAGVSQSPSNKVTEKGKDVELRCDPISGHTALYWYRQSLGQGLEFLIYFQGNSAPDKSGLPSDRFSAERTGGSVSTLTIQRTQQEDSAVYLCASSFRDRVTGELFFGEGSRLTVL.

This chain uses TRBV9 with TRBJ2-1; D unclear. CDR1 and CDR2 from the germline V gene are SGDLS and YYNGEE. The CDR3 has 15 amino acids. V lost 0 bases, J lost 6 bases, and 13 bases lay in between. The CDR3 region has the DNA TGTGCCAGCAGCGTAGACCCAGGCGTGAGCAATGAGCAGTTCTTC. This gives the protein CASSVDPGVSNEQFF.

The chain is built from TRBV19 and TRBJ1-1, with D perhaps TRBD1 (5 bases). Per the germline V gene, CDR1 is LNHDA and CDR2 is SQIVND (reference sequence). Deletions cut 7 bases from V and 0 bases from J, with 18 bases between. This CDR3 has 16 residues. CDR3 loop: CASTTVGGTVNTEAFF. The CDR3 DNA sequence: TGTGCCAGTACTACCGTGGGGGGGACGGTGAACACTGAAGCTTTCTTT.

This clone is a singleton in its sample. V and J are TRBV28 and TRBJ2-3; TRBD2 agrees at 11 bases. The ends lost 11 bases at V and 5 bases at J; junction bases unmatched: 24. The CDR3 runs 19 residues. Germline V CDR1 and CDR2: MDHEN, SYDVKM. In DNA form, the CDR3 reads TGTGCCCGCTGGCCCCAGGTAGGACTAGCGGGCAGAACAGGAGATACGCAGTATTTT. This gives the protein CARWPQVGLAGRTGDTQYF.

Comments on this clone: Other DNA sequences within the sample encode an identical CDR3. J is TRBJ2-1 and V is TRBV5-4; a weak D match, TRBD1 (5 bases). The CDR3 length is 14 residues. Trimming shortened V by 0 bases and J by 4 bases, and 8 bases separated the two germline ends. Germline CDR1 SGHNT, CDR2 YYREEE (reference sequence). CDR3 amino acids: CASSLEQDYNEQFF. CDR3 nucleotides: TGTGCCAGCAGCTTGGAACAGGATTACAATGAGCAGTTCTTC.

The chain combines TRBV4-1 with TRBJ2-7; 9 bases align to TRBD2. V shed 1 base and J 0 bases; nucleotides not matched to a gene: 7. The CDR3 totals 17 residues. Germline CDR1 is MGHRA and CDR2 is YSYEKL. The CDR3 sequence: CASSQGVAGAISYEQYF. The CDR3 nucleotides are TGCGCCAGCAGCCAAGGAGTAGCGGGGGCCATCTCCTACGAGCAGTACTTC.

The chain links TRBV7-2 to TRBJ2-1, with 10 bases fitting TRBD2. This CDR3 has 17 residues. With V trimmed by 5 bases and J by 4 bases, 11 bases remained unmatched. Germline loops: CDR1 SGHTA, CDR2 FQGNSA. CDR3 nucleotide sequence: TGTGCCAGCAGCCTGAGCGAGGGACTAGCGTCGTACAATGAGCAGTTCTTC. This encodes CASSLSEGLASYNEQFF.

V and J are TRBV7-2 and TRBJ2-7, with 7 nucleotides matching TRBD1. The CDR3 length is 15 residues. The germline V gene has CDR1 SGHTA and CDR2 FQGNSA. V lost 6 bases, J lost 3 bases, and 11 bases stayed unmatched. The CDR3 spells CASRGFRDSNYEQYF. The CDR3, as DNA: TGTGCCAGCAGGGGGTTCCGGGACAGCAACTACGAGCAGTACTTC.

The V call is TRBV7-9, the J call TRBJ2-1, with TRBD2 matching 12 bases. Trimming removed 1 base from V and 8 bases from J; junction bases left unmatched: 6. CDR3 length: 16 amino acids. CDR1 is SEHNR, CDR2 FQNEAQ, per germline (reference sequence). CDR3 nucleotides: TGTGCCAGCAGCTTAGATATCACTAGCGGGAGGCATGAGCAGTTCTTC. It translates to CASSLDITSGRHEQFF.

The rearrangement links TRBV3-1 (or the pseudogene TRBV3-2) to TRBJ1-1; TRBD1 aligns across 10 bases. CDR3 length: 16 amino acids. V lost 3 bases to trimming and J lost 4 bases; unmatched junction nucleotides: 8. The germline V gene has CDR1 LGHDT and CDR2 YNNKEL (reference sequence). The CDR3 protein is CASSQIPGQGSTEAFF. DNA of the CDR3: TGTGCCAGCAGCCAGATCCCGGGACAGGGGTCCACTGAAGCTTTCTTT.

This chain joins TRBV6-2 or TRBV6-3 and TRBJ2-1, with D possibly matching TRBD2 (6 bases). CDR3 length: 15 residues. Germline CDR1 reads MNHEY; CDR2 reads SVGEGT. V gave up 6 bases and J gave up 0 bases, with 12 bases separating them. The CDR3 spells CASSEAGFSYNEQFF. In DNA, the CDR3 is TGTGCCAGCAGCGAAGCGGGTTTCTCCTACAATGAGCAGTTCTTC.

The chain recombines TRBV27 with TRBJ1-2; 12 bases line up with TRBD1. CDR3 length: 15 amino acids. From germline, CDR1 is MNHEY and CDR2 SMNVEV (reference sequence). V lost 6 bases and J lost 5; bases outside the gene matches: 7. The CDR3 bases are TGTGCCAGCAGCCGGGGACAGGGGGCAGTTTATGGCTACACCTTC. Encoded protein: CASSRGQGAVYGYTF.

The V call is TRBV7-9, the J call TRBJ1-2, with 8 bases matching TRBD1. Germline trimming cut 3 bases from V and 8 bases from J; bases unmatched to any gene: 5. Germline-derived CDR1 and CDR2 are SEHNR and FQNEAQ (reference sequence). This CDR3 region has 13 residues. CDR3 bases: TGTGCCAGCAGCTTTTCACAGGGGGACGGCTACACCTTC. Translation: CASSFSQGDGYTF.

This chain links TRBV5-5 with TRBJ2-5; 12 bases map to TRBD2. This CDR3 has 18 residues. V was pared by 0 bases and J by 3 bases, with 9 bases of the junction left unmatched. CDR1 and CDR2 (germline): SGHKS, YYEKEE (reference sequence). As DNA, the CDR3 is TGTGCCAGCAGCTTGGGATCTAGCGGGAGGGCCGCGGAAGAGACCCAGTACTTC. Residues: CASSLGSSGRAAEETQYF.

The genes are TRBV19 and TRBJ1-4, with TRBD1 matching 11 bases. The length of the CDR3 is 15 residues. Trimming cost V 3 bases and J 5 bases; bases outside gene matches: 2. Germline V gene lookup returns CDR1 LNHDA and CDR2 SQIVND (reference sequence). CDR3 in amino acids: CASSMDRGRNEKLFF. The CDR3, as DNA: TGTGCCAGTAGTATGGACAGGGGGCGCAATGAAAAACTGTTTTTT.

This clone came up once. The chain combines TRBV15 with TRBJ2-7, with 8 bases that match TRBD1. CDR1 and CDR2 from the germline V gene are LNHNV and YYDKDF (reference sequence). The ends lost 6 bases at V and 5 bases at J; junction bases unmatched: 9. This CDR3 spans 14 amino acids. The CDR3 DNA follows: TGTGCCACCAGACCGCAGGGGGCTGGTAACGAGCAGTACTTC. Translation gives CATRPQGAGNEQYF.

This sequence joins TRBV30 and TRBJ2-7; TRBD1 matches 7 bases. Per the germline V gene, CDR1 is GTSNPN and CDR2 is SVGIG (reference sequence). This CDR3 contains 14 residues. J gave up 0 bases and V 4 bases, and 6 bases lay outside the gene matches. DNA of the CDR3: TGTGCCTGGAACCCGGACAGGCTCTCCTACGAGCAGTACTTC. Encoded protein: CAWNPDRLSYEQYF.

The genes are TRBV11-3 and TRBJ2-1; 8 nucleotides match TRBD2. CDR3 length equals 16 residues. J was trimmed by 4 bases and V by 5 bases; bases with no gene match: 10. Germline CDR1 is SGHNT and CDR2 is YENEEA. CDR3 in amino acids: CASSLTSGGGYNEQFF. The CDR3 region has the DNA TGTGCCAGCAGCCTTACCTCCGGGGGGGGGTACAATGAGCAGTTCTTC. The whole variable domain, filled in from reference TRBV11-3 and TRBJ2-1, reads EAGVVQSPRYKIIEKKQPVAFWCNPISGHNTLYWYLQNLGQGPELLIRYENEEAVDDSQLPKDRFSAERLKGVDSTLKIQPAELGDSAVYLCASSLTSGGGYNEQFFGPGTRLTVL.

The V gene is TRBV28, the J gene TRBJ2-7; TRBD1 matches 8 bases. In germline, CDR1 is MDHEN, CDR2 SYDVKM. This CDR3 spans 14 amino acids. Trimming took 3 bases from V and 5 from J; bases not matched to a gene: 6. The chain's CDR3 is CASSLRTGLHEQYF. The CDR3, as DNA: TGTGCCAGCAGTTTGAGGACAGGGTTGCACGAGCAGTACTTC.

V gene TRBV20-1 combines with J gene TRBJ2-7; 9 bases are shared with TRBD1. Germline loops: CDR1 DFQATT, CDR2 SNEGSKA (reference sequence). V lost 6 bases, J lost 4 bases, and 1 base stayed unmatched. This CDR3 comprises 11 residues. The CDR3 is CSAGQGYEQYF. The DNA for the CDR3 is TGCAGTGCGGGACAGGGTTACGAGCAGTACTTC.

CDR3 in amino acids: CASSPWTGLPYGYTF. The CDR3 coding sequence is TGTGCCAGTAGTCCCTGGACAGGGCTCCCCTATGGCTACACCTTC. The chain links TRBV19 to TRBJ1-2, with 8 bases identical to TRBD1. The CDR3 totals 15 residues. CDR1 is LNHDA and CDR2 is SQIVND in the germline V gene (reference sequence). J gave up 4 bases and V 5 bases, and 9 bases lay outside the gene matches.

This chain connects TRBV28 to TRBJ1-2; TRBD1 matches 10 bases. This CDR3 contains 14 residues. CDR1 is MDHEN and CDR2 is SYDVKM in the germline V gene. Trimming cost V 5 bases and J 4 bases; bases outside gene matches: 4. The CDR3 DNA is TGTGCCAGCAGTATACGGACAGGGGGCTATGGCTACACCTTC. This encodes CASSIRTGGYGYTF.

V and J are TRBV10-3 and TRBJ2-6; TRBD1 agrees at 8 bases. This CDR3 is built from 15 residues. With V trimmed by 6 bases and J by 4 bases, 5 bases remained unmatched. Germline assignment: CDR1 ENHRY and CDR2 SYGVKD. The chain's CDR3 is CAISTGGSGANVLTF. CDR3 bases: TGTGCCATCAGCACAGGGGGTTCAGGGGCCAACGTCCTGACTTTC.

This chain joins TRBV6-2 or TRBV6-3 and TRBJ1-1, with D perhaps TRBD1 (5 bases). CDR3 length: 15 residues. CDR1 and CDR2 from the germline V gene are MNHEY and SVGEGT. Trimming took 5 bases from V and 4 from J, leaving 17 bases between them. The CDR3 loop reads CASSDPRGGSTEAFF. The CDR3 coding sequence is TGTGCCAGCAGTGACCCTCGTGGGGGGTCCACTGAAGCTTTCTTT.

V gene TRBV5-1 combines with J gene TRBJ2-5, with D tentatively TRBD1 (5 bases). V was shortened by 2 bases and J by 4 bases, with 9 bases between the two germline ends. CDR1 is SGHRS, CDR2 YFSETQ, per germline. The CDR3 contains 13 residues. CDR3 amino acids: CASSLRGGETQYF. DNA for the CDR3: TGCGCCAGCAGCTTAAGGGGTGGAGAGACCCAGTACTTC.

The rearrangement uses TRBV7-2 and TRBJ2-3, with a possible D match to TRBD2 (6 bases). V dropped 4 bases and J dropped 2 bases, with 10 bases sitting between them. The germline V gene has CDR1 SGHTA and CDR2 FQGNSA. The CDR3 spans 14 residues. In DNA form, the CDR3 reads TGTGCCAGCAGCTGGGGACTTTCCACAGATACGCAGTATTTT. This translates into CASSWGLSTDTQYF.

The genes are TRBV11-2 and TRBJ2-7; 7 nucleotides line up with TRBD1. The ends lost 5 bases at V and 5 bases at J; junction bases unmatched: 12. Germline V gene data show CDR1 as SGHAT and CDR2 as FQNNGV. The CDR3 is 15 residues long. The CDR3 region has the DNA TGTGCCAGCAGCACTTACAGGGGAAGCGGTGACGAGCAGTACTTC. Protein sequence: CASSTYRGSGDEQYF. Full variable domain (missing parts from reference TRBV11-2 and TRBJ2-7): EAGVAQSPRYKIIEKRQSVAFWCNPISGHATLYWYQQILGQGPKLLIQFQNNGVVDDSQLPKDRFSAERLKGVDSTLKIQPAKLEDSAVYLCASSTYRGSGDEQYFGPGTRLTVT.

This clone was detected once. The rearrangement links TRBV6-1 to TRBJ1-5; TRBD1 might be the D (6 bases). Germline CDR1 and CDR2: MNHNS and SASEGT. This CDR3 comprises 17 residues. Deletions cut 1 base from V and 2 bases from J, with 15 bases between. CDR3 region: CASSEDRGGRRNQPQHF. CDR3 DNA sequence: TGTGCCAGCAGTGAAGACCGGGGGGGCAGGCGCAATCAGCCCCAGCATTTT.